This TCR beta chain is drawn from a study of response to subunit inactivated influenza vaccine. Overall study results and limits: Each seasonal flu vaccination may recruit only limited new T cells, authors suggested.

TCRdb analysed the RT-PCR reads with MiXCR anew, one entry per CDR3 protein. This table holds about 160,000 distinct CDR3 sequences, around 11% found once. Trimming cost V 6 bases and J 2 bases; bases outside gene matches: 14. The CDR3 is 16 residues long. CDR1 and CDR2 from the germline V gene are DFQATT and SNEGSKA (reference sequence). In regard to this clonotype: The antigen remains unidentified.

The specimen was CD8+ T cells sorted from PBMCs, collected about 23 months after vaccination. V and J are TRBV20-1 and TRBJ2-7, with TRBD1 matching 9 bases. The sequence came from a man aged 50 to 69 who received an inactivated influenza vaccine. This chain's CDR3 is CSAQTPGTGFPYEQYF. CDR3 sequence (DNA): TGCAGTGCCCAGACTCCCGGGACAGGGTTTCCCTACGAGCAGTACTTC.